These T cell receptor beta chains were read from a single sample in a study of control samples from healthy donors and cancer patients. Assay: immunoSEQ multiplex PCR; the TCRdb copy retains only in-frame clones and omits some. The sample includes around 52,000 clones, roughly 90% of them seen just once. Sequencing was done on a sample of PBMCs. All receptors derive from a young man with colorectal cancer. Each CDR3 is given with its conserved first and last residue. The D gene is left open where the match is weak. Part of the rows lack a size; the others show once, few, many or a class for expanded clones.

J: TRBJ2-2; D: -; size: -; V: TRBV29-1; DNA: TGCAGCGTTGGGATAGTGAACACCGGGGAGCTGTTTTTT; CDR3: CSVGIVNTGELFF
J: TRBJ1-2; D: -; size: -; V: TRBV4-3; DNA: TGCGCCAGCAGCCCGGGGGTCGGGATCTATGGCTACACCTTC; CDR3: CASSPGVGIYGYTF
J: TRBJ2-2; D: -; size: -; V: TRBV6-2/TRBV6-3; DNA: TGTGCCAGCAGCCCTATTCTTCTGGGGAGAAACACCGGGGAGCTGTTTTTT; CDR3: CASSPILLGRNTGELFF
J: TRBJ1-3; D: -; size: few; V: TRBV10-3; DNA: TGTGCCATCACCGGAGGTTCCGGTCCCGGAAACACCATATATTTT; CDR3: CAITGGSGPGNTIYF
J: TRBJ1-5; D: -; size: -; V: TRBV6-5; DNA: TGTGCCAGCAGTTACTCTTGGGGACTCTCCCTAGGGCCCCAGCATTTT; CDR3: CASSYSWGLSLGPQHF
J: TRBJ1-6; D: -; size: -; V: TRBV6-1; DNA: TGTGCCAGCAGTGAGACAGAGGGGAGGCCTAATTCACCCCTCCACTTT; CDR3: CASSETEGRPNSPLHF
J: TRBJ1-3; D: -; size: -; V: TRBV11-2; DNA: TGTGCCAGCAGCTTTGGCCGGGTAGGGGAAAACACCATATATTTT; CDR3: CASSFGRVGENTIYF
J: TRBJ2-2; D: TRBD2; size: -; V: TRBV4-3; DNA: TGCGCCAGCAGCCAATCCCCAACGACTAGCCTACTCGGGGAGCTGTTTTTT; CDR3: CASSQSPTTSLLGELFF
J: TRBJ1-2; D: -; size: -; V: TRBV6-5; DNA: TGTGCCAGCAGAACCGGGGGACCTAACTATGGCTACACCTTC; CDR3: CASRTGGPNYGYTF
J: TRBJ1-2; D: -; size: -; V: TRBV27; DNA: TGTGCCAGCAGTTTATTTCGGGGACCCAACTATGGCTACACCTTC; CDR3: CASSLFRGPNYGYTF
J: TRBJ1-2; D: -; size: -; V: TRBV7-2; DNA: TGTGCCAGCAGCTCTATATATCGGGGTGGCTACACCTTC; CDR3: CASSSIYRGGYTF
J: TRBJ1-3; D: -; size: once; V: TRBV6-5; DNA: TGTGCCAGCAGTTACTCGATTCCTCAGGCTGGAAACACCATATATTTT; CDR3: CASSYSIPQAGNTIYF
J: TRBJ1-6; D: -; size: -; V: TRBV7-9; DNA: TGTGCCAGCAGCCCCCCGATGTCGGGGTCACCCCTCCACTTT; CDR3: CASSPPMSGSPLHF
J: TRBJ2-7; D: -; size: -; V: TRBV4-2; DNA: TGTGCCAGCAGCCAAGAGGTGGCTTACGAGCAGTACTTC; CDR3: CASSQEVAYEQYF
J: TRBJ1-2; D: -; size: few; V: TRBV6-1; DNA: TGTGCCAGCAGTGGGTTCGCGGTTTCTAGTAACTATGGCTACACCTTC; CDR3: CASSGFAVSSNYGYTF
J: TRBJ2-5; D: -; size: -; V: TRBV14; DNA: TGTGCCAGCAGCCAAGTATCCGGGGCATTCCAAGAGACCCAGTACTTC; CDR3: CASSQVSGAFQETQYF
J: TRBJ1-2; D: -; size: -; V: TRBV5-5; DNA: TGTGCCAGCAGCTTCGGTACAGGGACTAACTATGGCTACACCTTC; CDR3: CASSFGTGTNYGYTF
J: TRBJ1-2; D: -; size: -; V: TRBV4-3; DNA: TGCGCCAGCAGCCAAGAGGGGGGGGCGGCTGATGGCTACACCTTC; CDR3: CASSQEGGAADGYTF
J: TRBJ2-6; D: -; size: -; V: TRBV6-5; DNA: TGTGCCAGCAGTTACGCTGGGGCCGTACAGGCCAACGTCCTGACTTTC; CDR3: CASSYAGAVQANVLTF
J: TRBJ1-5; D: -; size: -; V: TRBV12-5; DNA: TGTGCTAGTGGTACGGGACTAAGGAATCAGCCCCAGCATTTT; CDR3: CASGTGLRNQPQHF
J: TRBJ1-2; D: -; size: -; V: TRBV9; DNA: TGTGCCAGCAGCGTAGATCCAGGGAAGGACTATGGCTACACCTTC; CDR3: CASSVDPGKDYGYTF
J: TRBJ1-5; D: -; size: -; V: TRBV29-1; DNA: TGCAGCGTTGAAACCGGGGGCGGGGGTCAGCCCCAGCATTTT; CDR3: CSVETGGGGQPQHF
J: TRBJ2-7; D: TRBD2; size: once; V: TRBV5-4; DNA: TGTGCCAGCAGCTTGAGGGCGGGGAGGGACGAGCAGTACTTC; CDR3: CASSLRAGRDEQYF
J: TRBJ2-7; D: TRBD2; size: -; V: TRBV25-1; DNA: TGTGCCAGCAGTGCCCCGGGACTAGCGGGGGGGCTAACCTACGAGCAGTACTTC; CDR3: CASSAPGLAGGLTYEQYF
J: TRBJ1-1; D: -; size: -; V: TRBV25-1; DNA: TGTGCCAGCAGGTCAGGCGTGAACACTGAAGCTTTCTTT; CDR3: CASRSGVNTEAFF
J: TRBJ2-5; D: TRBD2; size: -; V: TRBV11-2; DNA: TGTGCCAGCAGCTTAGGGCTAGCGGGGGGCGGGGAGACCCAGTACTTC; CDR3: CASSLGLAGGGETQYF
J: TRBJ1-1; D: -; size: -; V: TRBV30; DNA: TGTGCCTGGAGTCGTAGGGGGAGAACTGAAGCTTTCTTT; CDR3: CAWSRRGRTEAFF
J: TRBJ2-3; D: TRBD1; size: -; V: TRBV24-1; DNA: TGTGCCACCAGTGACACAGGGGGAACAGATACGCAGTATTTT; CDR3: CATSDTGGTDTQYF
J: TRBJ1-2; D: TRBD1; size: once; V: TRBV2; DNA: TGTGCCAGCAGTGCCCGGGACAGGGCCTATGGCTACACCTTC; CDR3: CASSARDRAYGYTF
J: TRBJ2-3; D: TRBD2; size: -; V: TRBV6-1; DNA: TGTGCCAGCAGTGAAGCGCGGGGGGCGGGGTCAGATACGCAGTATTTT; CDR3: CASSEARGAGSDTQYF
J: TRBJ1-5; D: -; size: -; V: TRBV27; DNA: TGTGCCAGCAGTGCTGGGGTGACATATCAGCCCCAGCATTTT; CDR3: CASSAGVTYQPQHF
J: TRBJ1-1; D: TRBD1; size: -; V: TRBV5-1; DNA: TGCGCCAGCAGCGTGACAGGGGGCGAGTGGACTGAAGCTTTCTTT; CDR3: CASSVTGGEWTEAFF
J: TRBJ1-2; D: -; size: -; V: TRBV7-9; DNA: TGTGCCAGCAGCCCACCCCGCGGGAGACACTATGGCTACACCTTC; CDR3: CASSPPRGRHYGYTF
J: TRBJ1-2; D: -; size: few; V: TRBV6-4; DNA: TGTGCCAGCAGGACGGGTCAGTTTAACAGAGCTTTCTATGGCTACACCTTC; CDR3: CASRTGQFNRAFYGYTF
J: TRBJ2-2; D: -; size: -; V: TRBV19; DNA: TGTGCCAGTACCAGGGACGAGTTCTACACCGGGGAGCTGTTTTTT; CDR3: CASTRDEFYTGELFF
J: TRBJ2-7; D: TRBD2; size: -; V: TRBV6-5; DNA: TGTGCCAGCAGTTACTCACTAGCGGGGGGGCCGTTCGAGCAGTACTTC; CDR3: CASSYSLAGGPFEQYF
J: TRBJ2-1; D: -; size: -; V: TRBV11-2; DNA: TGTGCCAGCAGCTTACCACCGTACAATGAGCAGTTCTTC; CDR3: CASSLPPYNEQFF
J: TRBJ2-1; D: -; size: -; V: TRBV6-6; DNA: TGTGCCAGCAGTCCAGTGGACAATGAGCAGTTCTTC; CDR3: CASSPVDNEQFF
J: TRBJ2-1; D: -; size: -; V: TRBV19; DNA: TGTGCCAGTAGTATATGGGAAATGGGGATCCATGAGCAGTTCTTC; CDR3: CASSIWEMGIHEQFF
J: TRBJ2-3; D: -; size: few; V: TRBV12-1; DNA: TGTGCCAGCAGCTACTTAACAGATACGCAGTATTTT; CDR3: CASSYLTDTQYF
J: TRBJ2-1; D: TRBD2; size: -; V: TRBV24-1; DNA: TGTGCCACCAGTGATCCCCCTCGGGCGGGGGGCAACAATGAGCAGTTCTTC; CDR3: CATSDPPRAGGNNEQFF
J: TRBJ2-5; D: TRBD1; size: -; V: TRBV25-1; DNA: TGTGCCAGCAGTGAACCCGACAGGGGCCGGGAGACCCAGTACTTC; CDR3: CASSEPDRGRETQYF
J: TRBJ2-2; D: -; size: -; V: TRBV5-6; DNA: TGTGCCAGCCACAGAGGGCAGTACACCGGGGAGCTGTTTTTT; CDR3: CASHRGQYTGELFF
J: TRBJ2-1; D: -; size: -; V: TRBV30; DNA: TGTGCCTGGAGTGCAGGGGTGGGCGACAATGAGCAGTTCTTC; CDR3: CAWSAGVGDNEQFF
J: TRBJ1-1; D: -; size: -; V: TRBV28; DNA: TGTGCCAGCAGAGCGGAGCCCTATGAAGCTTTCTTT; CDR3: CASRAEPYEAFF
J: TRBJ1-2; D: -; size: -; V: TRBV7-9; DNA: TGTGCCAGCAGCTTAGGGGATCAGAATGGCTACACCTTC; CDR3: CASSLGDQNGYTF
J: TRBJ2-1; D: -; size: -; V: TRBV5-6; DNA: TGTGCCAGCAGCTTTGGGGGCTCGTCCTACAATGAGCAGTTCTTC; CDR3: CASSFGGSSYNEQFF
J: TRBJ1-5; D: -; size: -; V: TRBV6-6; DNA: TGTGCCAGCAGTTACGGCAGGGTGGGTCAGCCCCAGCATTTT; CDR3: CASSYGRVGQPQHF
J: TRBJ1-4; D: -; size: -; V: TRBV5-6; DNA: TGTGCCAGCAGCTTGGCCTGGAGGGGAAAACTGTTTTTT; CDR3: CASSLAWRGKLFF
J: TRBJ2-3; D: -; size: -; V: TRBV11-2; DNA: TGTGCCAGCAGCCTAATATCTGGGGGCCGCACAGATACGCAGTATTTT; CDR3: CASSLISGGRTDTQYF
J: TRBJ2-3; D: TRBD2; size: -; V: TRBV7-8; DNA: TGTGCCAGCAGCCCGAGGGGACTAGGGTCAGGTACGCAGTATTTT; CDR3: CASSPRGLGSGTQYF
J: TRBJ1-2; D: -; size: -; V: TRBV24-1; DNA: TGTGCCACCAGTGATGTTACAGGGCGCGGCTACACCTTC; CDR3: CATSDVTGRGYTF
J: TRBJ2-4; D: TRBD2; size: few; V: TRBV5-6; DNA: TGTGCCAGCAGCTTGGATATCGGGGGGGAAGCCAAAAACATTCAGTACTTC; CDR3: CASSLDIGGEAKNIQYF
J: TRBJ2-1; D: -; size: -; V: TRBV19; DNA: TGTGCCAGTAGCGGGGGCTCCTACAATGAGCAGTTCTTC; CDR3: CASSGGSYNEQFF
J: TRBJ1-6; D: -; size: once; V: TRBV5-1; DNA: TGCGCCAGCAGCCGGGCTCGGGCCGACGCCTATTCACCCCTCCACTTT; CDR3: CASSRARADAYSPLHF
J: TRBJ2-7; D: -; size: -; V: TRBV6-5; DNA: TGTGCCAGCAGTTGGACATCTTCCTACGAGCAGTACTTC; CDR3: CASSWTSSYEQYF